Listed here are 13 T cell receptor beta chains from one sample, sequenced in a study of blood T cell repertoires in COVID-19. Libraries were prepared by immunoSEQ multiplex PCR; TCRdb keeps only in-frame clonotypes and omits some of them. The repertoire has 200,000 to 300,000 clones, about four fifths of them found once; the top ten carry about 4%. Sequenced: peripheral blood. The receptors shown here come from a man between 45 and 60 years old with acute or convalescent COVID-19.

This clone was observed a few times. The CDR3 DNA is TGTGCCAGTACGAGGGCTGGGGCCAACGTCCTGACTTTC. It is translated as CASTRAGANVLTF. The rearrangement joins TRBV12-3 or TRBV12-4 to TRBJ2-6; TRBD2 might be the D (5 bases). The CDR3 covers 13 residues. Trimming stripped 9 bases from V and 2 bases from J, with 8 bases between.

As DNA, the CDR3 is TGTGCCAGCAGCCAACAGACCGGCGTTTCACCCCTCCACTTT. Encoded protein: CASSQQTGVSPLHF. V is TRBV11-2 and J is TRBJ1-6; no definite D call. Trimming left V 5 bases short and J 9 bases short, with 14 bases between. This CDR3 has 14 amino acids. Germline-derived CDR1 and CDR2 are SGHAT and FQNNGV.

This chain joins TRBV5-1 and TRBJ2-2; D possibly corresponds to TRBD1 (6 bases). The CDR3 is made up of 15 amino acids. Trimming cost V 0 bases and J 2 bases, with 8 bases left between them. CDR1 and CDR2 from the germline V gene are SGHRS and YFSETQ. This CDR3 is CASSLGTANTGELFF. DNA for the CDR3: TGCGCCAGCAGCTTGGGGACAGCTAACACCGGGGAGCTGTTTTTT.

The chain employs TRBV11-2 and TRBJ2-7, with D possibly being TRBD1 (5 bases). V was pared by 1 base and J by 3 bases, with 13 bases between. Germline assignment: CDR1 SGHAT and CDR2 FQNNGV. The CDR3 totals 15 residues. The CDR3 spells CASSLATASSYEQYF. CDR3 coding DNA: TGTGCCAGCAGCTTAGCGACAGCCTCAAGCTACGAGCAGTACTTC.

The V and J genes are TRBV19 and TRBJ2-2; D perhaps matches TRBD2 (5 bases). V gave up 6 bases and J gave up 7 bases, with 6 bases separating them. The CDR3 has 11 amino acids. CDR1 LNHDA and CDR2 SQIVND come from the germline V gene (reference sequence). The CDR3 bases are TGTGCCAGTAGCCGGGGCGGGGAGCTGTTTTTT. It translates to CASSRGGELFF. Full variable domain (missing parts from reference TRBV19 and TRBJ2-2): DGGITQSPKYLFRKEGQNVTLSCEQNLNHDAMYWYRQDPGQGLRLIYYSQIVNDFQKGDIAEGYSVSREKKESFPLTVTSAQKNPTAFYLCASSRGGELFFGEGSRLTVL.

This clone was recorded only once. The chain combines TRBV6-5 with TRBJ2-7; tentatively, D is TRBD2 (5 bases). Germline lookup yields CDR1 MNHEY and CDR2 SVGAGI. The CDR3 covers 11 residues. Trimming left V 10 bases short and J 4 bases short, with 11 bases between. The CDR3 coding sequence is TGTGCCACCGTGAGGGATTACGAGCAGTACTTC. This sequence encodes CATVRDYEQYF.

The chain joins TRBV5-4 to TRBJ2-7, with 9 nucleotides matching TRBD2. The CDR3 runs to 15 residues. Germline-derived CDR1 and CDR2 are SGHNT and YYREEE (reference sequence). J lost 3 bases, V lost 3 bases, and 7 bases had no gene match. This CDR3 reads CASSSPGTSFYEQYF. In DNA, the CDR3 is TGTGCCAGCAGCTCACCAGGGACTAGCTTCTACGAGCAGTACTTC.

This clone was found a few times. The V gene is TRBV9, the J gene TRBJ1-4, with 8 positions matching TRBD1. This CDR3 has 15 amino acids. Trimming at V came to 4 bases and at J to 4 bases, leaving 6 bases not matched to a gene. CDR1 and CDR2 from the germline V gene are SGDLS and YYNGEE. The CDR3 sequence is CASSPGTGFNEKLFF. CDR3 DNA sequence: TGTGCCAGCAGCCCAGGGACAGGATTTAATGAAAAACTGTTTTTT.

This chain links TRBV18 with TRBJ2-7, with 9 bases fitting TRBD1. The V and J ends lost 1 base and 5 bases, in that order; junction bases with no gene match: 3. The CDR3 has 14 residues. The germline V gene encodes CDR1 KGHSH and CDR2 LQKENI. CDR3 DNA: TGTGCCAGCTCACCACTACAGGGGGCCAACGAGCAGTACTTC. Translating it yields CASSPLQGANEQYF. Together with reference TRBV18 and TRBJ2-7, the CDR3 gives the full variable domain: NAGVMQNPRHLVRRRGQEARLRCSPMKGHSHVYWYRQLPEEGLKFMVYLQKENIIDESGMPKERFSAEFPKEGPSILRIQQVVRGDSAAYFCASSPLQGANEQYFGPGTRLTVT.

The V call is TRBV28, the J call TRBJ1-1; D gene unclear. The CDR3 is 14 amino acids. The V gene's germline CDR1 is MDHEN and CDR2 SYDVKM. V lost 6 bases and J 5 bases, leaving 16 bases between the germline ends. CDR3 loop: CASSPGPGRTEAFF. As DNA, the CDR3 is TGTGCCAGCAGCCCCGGTCCGGGTAGGACTGAAGCTTTCTTT.

In DNA form, the CDR3 reads TGTGCCACCAGTCGACAGGGGGCGGACACTGAAGCTTTCTTT. Translating it yields CATSRQGADTEAFF. This sequence joins TRBV24-1 and TRBJ1-1, with 10 bases identical to TRBD1. V trimming: 6 bases; J trimming: 3 bases; junction bases outside the gene matches: 3. Germline CDR1 reads KGHDR; CDR2 reads SFDVKD. CDR3 size: 14 residues.

V is TRBV7-3 and J is TRBJ2-3, with 8 nucleotides matching TRBD2. CDR3 length: 16 amino acids. V shed 5 bases and J 0 bases; nucleotides not matched to a gene: 7. Germline V lookup: CDR1 SGHTA, CDR2 FQGTGA. In nucleotides, the CDR3 is TGTGCCAGCAGCGGGATAGCGGGGACTAGCACAGATACGCAGTATTTT. Its protein is CASSGIAGTSTDTQYF.

This chain joins TRBV13 and TRBJ2-5; 10 bases fit TRBD2. J gave up 1 base and V 5 bases, and 4 bases lay outside the gene matches. The CDR3 consists of 15 residues. Germline V CDR1 and CDR2: PRHDT, FYEKMQ (reference sequence). As DNA, the CDR3 is TGTGCCAGCAGCCAAGTAGCGGGGGGCCAAGAGACCCAGTACTTC. Its translation is CASSQVAGGQETQYF.